This entry concerns a single T cell receptor beta chain. Antigen specificity is unknown. These data originate in a study of response to subunit inactivated influenza vaccine. V lost 0 bases and J lost 10, with 11 bases in between. This CDR3 region has 13 residues. From germline, CDR1 is SGHRS and CDR2 YFSETQ. Study-wide results and caveats: It was the authors' suggestion that each seasonal influenza vaccination recruits few new T cells.

TCRdb re-called the RT-PCR reads with MiXCR, one entry per CDR3 protein. The table records about 700,000 distinct CDR3 sequences, around 16% of them present only once. This TCR came from a man aged 50-60 years who received an inactivated influenza vaccine. The sample was PBMCs from blood, taken 11 to 12 days after vaccination. The genes are TRBV5-1 and TRBJ2-1; D perhaps matches TRBD2 (6 bases). CDR3 loop: CASSLDRGWEQFF. The CDR3 DNA sequence: TGCGCCAGCAGCTTGGATCGGGGGTGGGAGCAGTTCTTC.